This passage covers 15 T cell receptor beta chains from one sample sequenced in a study of beta chain features in type 1 diabetes (dated by TCRdb to the late 2010s). Receptors were amplified or captured by the immunoSEQ multiplex PCR assay. The entire isolated RNA was reverse transcribed using the High Capacity cDNA Reverse Transcription Kit, and thus expressed TCRB transcripts were sequenced. TCRdb provides this immuneACCESS table in a form limited to in-frame rearrangements. Some clones are lacking; in checked studies, under half of them reflect an unresolved V gene, and why the rest are absent is not known. In all, the sample holds 70,000 to 95,000 clones, and under 35% of those were seen once. Clones ranked in the top ten supply about 0.5% of the sample. The sample comprised stem cell memory CD4+ T cells from blood. The cell subset or site label for this specimen denotes: stem cell-like memory CD4+ T cells. The receptors were gathered from a woman younger than 30 in good health.

The chain has TRBV7-2 and TRBJ1-1, with TRBD1 matching over 9 bases. After removal of 1 base from V and 5 bases from J, the junction contained 14 bases not matched to a gene. This CDR3 contains 18 residues. Germline V CDR1 and CDR2: SGHTA, FQGNSA. This chain's CDR3 is CASSLGTVGYRGRTEAFF. DNA for the CDR3: TGTGCCAGCAGCTTAGGAACGGTGGGATACAGGGGGCGAACTGAAGCTTTCTTT.

This chain links TRBV29-1 with TRBJ2-3; no clear D. CDR1 SQVTM and CDR2 ANQGSEA come from the germline V gene. Trimming took 5 bases from V and 2 from J, leaving 5 bases between them. This CDR3 region has 11 residues. This CDR3 is CSVSITDTQYF. The DNA of the CDR3 is TGCAGCGTTTCTATCACAGATACGCAGTATTTT.

The rearrangement links TRBV5-6 to TRBJ2-4; no clear D. V was trimmed by 4 bases and J by 0 bases, leaving 14 bases between them. Germline-derived CDR1 and CDR2 are SGHDT and YYEEEE. This CDR3 region has 16 residues. CDR3 DNA sequence: TGTGCCAGCAGCACCCGGCAGCGCCTAGCCAAAAACATTCAGTACTTC. This codes for CASSTRQRLAKNIQYF.

This clone was seen a few times. This chain links TRBV9 with TRBJ2-1; 8 nucleotides match TRBD2. The V gene end was trimmed by 0 bases and the J gene end by 2 bases; junction bases not matched to a gene: 7. Germline CDR1 is SGDLS and CDR2 is YYNGEE. This CDR3 has 17 amino acids. This chain's CDR3 is CASSVDPGLAAYNEQFF. The CDR3 bases are TGTGCCAGCAGCGTAGATCCCGGACTAGCAGCCTACAATGAGCAGTTCTTC.

This clone was observed a few times. This chain links TRBV11-2 with TRBJ2-7; D is perhaps TRBD1 (5 bases). Looked up from germline, CDR1 is SGHAT and CDR2 is FQNNGV. V was trimmed by 1 base and J by 4 bases, leaving 5 bases between them. The CDR3 extends over 12 amino acids. The CDR3 DNA is TGTGCCAGCAGCTTAGCAGGGTACGAGCAGTACTTC. Translating gives CASSLAGYEQYF.

The V and J genes are TRBV27 and TRBJ2-7; no firm D call. CDR3 length equals 16 residues. Germline values: CDR1 MNHEY, CDR2 SMNVEV (reference sequence). V lost 6 bases, J lost 3 bases, and 21 bases lay in between. CDR3 in DNA: TGTGCCAGCAGATCATCTAGGAGTACTTCCCTCTACGAGCAGTACTTC. It is translated as CASRSSRSTSLYEQYF.

This clone came up a few times. V gene TRBV7-2 combines with J gene TRBJ2-5; 7 bases are shared with TRBD2. V was clipped by 2 bases and J by 3 bases; unmatched bases: 6. Germline V gives CDR1 SGHTA, CDR2 FQGNSA. The length of the CDR3 is 15 residues. The CDR3 is CASSLSGTTKETQYF. CDR3 nucleotides: TGTGCCAGCAGCTTATCAGGGACTACTAAAGAGACCCAGTACTTC.

This clone was seen a handful of times. The chain combines TRBV7-9 with TRBJ2-5, with D tentatively TRBD1 (6 bases). V gave up 4 bases and J gave up 2 bases, with 17 bases separating them. The CDR3 totals 16 residues. The germline CDR1 and CDR2 sequences are SEHNR and FQNEAQ (reference sequence). DNA for the CDR3: TGTGCCAGCAGCTACCACAGGGTTATGGGGCAAGAGACCCAGTACTTC. Residues: CASSYHRVMGQETQYF.

The genes are TRBV30 and TRBJ2-5, with 7 bases that match TRBD2. V shed 2 bases, J shed 6 bases, and the junction held 15 bases outside the gene matches. The CDR3 runs to 16 residues. Germline V gene sequence: CDR1 GTSNPN, CDR2 SVGIG (reference sequence). This chain's CDR3 is CAWSSAGVWGAKTQYF. The CDR3 nucleotides read TGTGCCTGGAGTTCTGCGGGGGTGTGGGGCGCGAAGACCCAGTACTTC.

The chain uses TRBV30 and TRBJ1-4; D gene unclear. Trimming took off 0 bases at V and 4 bases at J, with 6 bases between the two ends. Germline V gene sequence: CDR1 GTSNPN, CDR2 SVGIG (reference sequence). This CDR3 contains 13 residues. The CDR3 loop reads CAWSVQLNEKLFF. CDR3 DNA sequence: TGTGCCTGGAGTGTACAGCTTAATGAAAAACTGTTTTTT.

V and J are TRBV7-9 and TRBJ1-5, with 8 bases fitting TRBD1. This CDR3 spans 14 amino acids. The trim removed 3 bases at V and 3 bases at J, leaving 1 base unmatched. Germline loops: CDR1 SEHNR, CDR2 FQNEAQ (reference sequence). The CDR3 sequence: CASSLTGANQPQHF. Written as DNA, the CDR3 is TGTGCCAGCAGCTTGACAGGGGCCAATCAGCCCCAGCATTTT.

The chain employs TRBV10-3 and TRBJ1-1, with 7 bases matching TRBD1. CDR3 length equals 16 residues. Germline CDR1 is ENHRY and CDR2 is SYGVKD. V lost 2 bases, J lost 6 bases, and 12 bases stayed unmatched. The CDR3 reads CAISETAAGTVAEAFF. DNA for the CDR3: TGTGCCATCAGTGAGACAGCGGCCGGGACAGTCGCTGAAGCTTTCTTT.

The chain uses TRBV7-3 and TRBJ2-1; 13 bases align to TRBD2. CDR1 SGHTA and CDR2 FQGTGA come from the germline V gene. This CDR3 spans 15 amino acids. J gave up 8 bases and V 5 bases, and 6 bases lay outside the gene matches. DNA of the CDR3: TGTGCCAGCAGCCCACTAGCGGGGGGGCCATATGAGCAGTTCTTC. It yields the protein CASSPLAGGPYEQFF.

The rearrangement joins TRBV4-1 to TRBJ1-5; 11 bases fit TRBD1. The V gene end was trimmed by 3 bases and the J gene end by 3 bases; junction bases not matched to a gene: 4. Germline V gene sequence: CDR1 MGHRA, CDR2 YSYEKL. CDR3 length: 16 residues. This chain's CDR3 is CASSQGTGGYNQPQHF. As DNA, the CDR3 is TGCGCCAGCAGCCAGGGGACAGGGGGTTACAATCAGCCCCAGCATTTT.

The chain links TRBV5-6 to TRBJ1-1; the match to TRBD1 covers 8 bases. This CDR3 has 13 residues. Germline CDR1 is SGHDT and CDR2 is YYEEEE. V was pared by 6 bases and J by 3 bases, with 4 bases of the junction left unmatched. The CDR3 loop is CASTGGADTEAFF. CDR3 nucleotide sequence: TGTGCCAGCACAGGGGGCGCGGACACTGAAGCTTTCTTT.